A single sample is the source of the 19 T cell receptor beta chains below, sequenced in a study of T cells after posttransplantation cyclophosphamide. Generated by immunoSEQ multiplex PCR, the TCRdb table keeps only in-frame clones and is missing some. The table shows approximately 30,000 clones, with roughly 88% occurring only once. The specimen was PBMCs. The receptors stem from a man aged 50 to 59.

Comment on this clone: At one of its ends the junction is not consistent with the germline gene, which may arise from a read error. The CDR3 bases are TGTGCCACCAAACGCCCGCAGGATTCGCCCCTCCACTTT. The encoded protein is CATKRPQDSPLHF. The J gene is TRBJ1-6, the V gene TRBV10-3; D gene ambiguous. The CDR3 totals 13 residues. Germline CDR1 and CDR2: ENHRY and SYGVKD.

The V gene is TRBV28, the J gene TRBJ1-5, with D hard to call. The germline V gene has CDR1 MDHEN and CDR2 SYDVKM. Trimming shortened V by 3 bases and J by 7 bases, and 13 bases separated the two germline ends. The CDR3 runs 14 residues. CDR3 nucleotide sequence: TGTGCCAGCAGTTTTAACTCTGTCGGGCAGCCCCAGCATTTT. Amino acids: CASSFNSVGQPQHF.

The genes are TRBV6-1 and TRBJ2-7, with a possible D match to TRBD1 (6 bases). The germline V and J ends were trimmed by 7 bases and 1 base, with 11 bases remaining between them. The CDR3 sequence is 13 residues long. Germline lookup yields CDR1 MNHNS and CDR2 SASEGT. The CDR3 coding sequence is TGTGCCAGCAAACAGGACAGATCCTACGAGCAGTACTTC. This gives the protein CASKQDRSYEQYF.

V usage is TRBV6-5 and J usage is TRBJ1-6; TRBD1 matches at 7 bases. Germline V gives CDR1 MNHEY, CDR2 SVGAGI. V was pared by 8 bases and J by 12 bases, with 16 bases of the junction left unmatched. This CDR3 is built from 15 residues. Written as DNA, the CDR3 is TGTGCCAGCGGACGATTCCGGGACAGCGGAAAACCCCTCCACTTT. This codes for CASGRFRDSGKPLHF.

This clone appeared a single time. The chain uses TRBV28 and TRBJ1-6, with TRBD1 as a possible D gene (6 bases). The CDR3 has 15 amino acids. V was shortened by 5 bases and J by 6 bases, with 14 bases between the two germline ends. Germline V lookup: CDR1 MDHEN, CDR2 SYDVKM. Written as DNA, the CDR3 is TGTGCCAGCAGTACTCCCGACAGGCCTAATTCACCCCTCCACTTT. Protein sequence: CASSTPDRPNSPLHF. The full variable domain, in which reference TRBV28 and TRBJ1-6 provide the parts outside the CDR3, is DVKVTQSSRYLVKRTGEKVFLECVQDMDHENMFWYRQDPGLGLRLIYFSYDVKMKEKGDIPEGYSVSREKKERFSLILESASTNQTSMYLCASSTPDRPNSPLHFGNGTRLTVT.

This chain connects TRBV7-2 to TRBJ1-5; D remains ambiguous. CDR1 is SGHTA, CDR2 FQGNSA, per germline. Trimming left V 6 bases short and J 5 bases short, with 14 bases between. CDR3 length equals 14 residues. CDR3 DNA: TGTGCCAGCAGTATCGAGGGCTCCTATCAGCCCCAGCATTTT. Translated, it gives CASSIEGSYQPQHF.

The V gene is TRBV18, the J gene TRBJ2-5; D might be TRBD2 (6 bases). Germline V lookup: CDR1 KGHSH, CDR2 LQKENI. This CDR3 contains 16 residues. The V end lost 6 bases, the J end lost 1 base, and 18 bases lay between the germline ends. CDR3 amino acids: CASSILGTGSQETQYF. The CDR3, as DNA: TGTGCCAGCTCGATACTGGGGACCGGGAGCCAAGAGACCCAGTACTTC.

This chain connects TRBV7-8 to TRBJ2-1; perhaps TRBD2 as D (6 bases). This CDR3 is 13 amino acids long. The V end lost 1 base, the J end lost 8 bases, and 9 bases lay between the germline ends. The germline gives CDR1 SGHVS, CDR2 FQNEAQ. The CDR3 here is CASSLDGDYEQFF. The CDR3 DNA sequence: TGTGCCAGCAGCTTAGATGGGGACTATGAGCAGTTCTTC.

The chain couples TRBV10-3 to TRBJ1-6; no clear D. Germline assignment: CDR1 ENHRY and CDR2 SYGVKD. The V and J ends lost 1 base and 8 bases respectively, with 15 bases between them. The CDR3 sequence is 16 residues long. The CDR3 DNA follows: TGTGCCATCAGTGAGTTCCAGAACCCCCTCTATTCACCCCTCCACTTT. Amino acids: CAISEFQNPLYSPLHF.

This sequence joins TRBV30 and TRBJ2-2, with 7 bases fitting TRBD2. The CDR3 contains 13 residues. CDR1 is GTSNPN and CDR2 is SVGIG in the germline V gene (reference sequence). Trimming took 1 base from V and 8 from J; bases not matched to a gene: 4. The CDR3 DNA sequence: TGTGCCTGGAGTGCCGGACTAGAGGGGGAGCTGTTTTTT. Translation: CAWSAGLEGELFF.

This clone was seen a handful of times. V and J are TRBV10-3 and TRBJ2-1; 9 nucleotides match TRBD1. CDR1 is ENHRY and CDR2 is SYGVKD in the germline V gene. V was pared by 10 bases and J by 6 bases, with 10 bases of the junction left unmatched. This CDR3 contains 14 residues. The CDR3 DNA reads TGTGCCACCCACCGGGACAGGGACACCAATGAGCAGTTCTTC. Its protein product is CATHRDRDTNEQFF.

In this sample, this clone turned up once. DNA of the CDR3: TGTGCCTTGGCTAAGGCAGGAGGCTACACCTTC. It specifies CALAKAGGYTF. This chain uses TRBV30 with TRBJ1-2, with D unclear. The V gene lost 7 bases and the J gene lost 8 bases, with 14 bases spanning the gap. Germline V lookup: CDR1 GTSNPN, CDR2 SVGIG (reference sequence). There are 11 residues in the CDR3.

In its sample, this clone was seen once. The chain employs TRBV27 and TRBJ2-7; TRBD1 might be the D (5 bases). Germline lookup yields CDR1 MNHEY and CDR2 SMNVEV (reference sequence). The V gene lost 9 bases and the J gene lost 0 bases, with 15 bases spanning the gap. The CDR3 runs to 14 residues. DNA for the CDR3: TGTGCCAGTAAAACAGGCTATAGCTCCTACGAGCAGTACTTC. It is translated as CASKTGYSSYEQYF.

V is TRBV30 and J is TRBJ1-6; D possibly corresponds to TRBD1 (5 bases). The germline V gene has CDR1 GTSNPN and CDR2 SVGIG (reference sequence). CDR3 length equals 16 residues. Trimming pared 3 bases from V and 7 bases from J, leaving 19 bases between. The CDR3 DNA is TGTGCCTGGAGCCATTCCAGACAGAATAAAAATTCACCCCTCCACTTT. It yields the protein CAWSHSRQNKNSPLHF.

J is TRBJ1-2 and V is TRBV19, with D tentatively TRBD1 (6 bases). V lost 2 bases to trimming and J lost 4 bases, with 14 bases between them. Germline V gene sequence: CDR1 LNHDA, CDR2 SQIVND (reference sequence). The CDR3 runs 15 residues. CDR3 DNA sequence: TGTGCCAGTAGTATACAATCGACAGGAGGCTATGGCTACACCTTC. Amino acids: CASSIQSTGGYGYTF.

The rearrangement uses TRBV19 and TRBJ1-3, with 9 bases matching TRBD1. In germline, CDR1 is LNHDA, CDR2 SQIVND (reference sequence). The CDR3 loop spans 14 amino acids. V lost 5 bases, J lost 2 bases, and 1 base stayed unmatched. The CDR3 protein is CASSGTGTGNTIYF. DNA for the CDR3: TGTGCCAGTAGTGGGACAGGGACTGGAAACACCATATATTTT.

The CDR3 region has the DNA TGTGCCAGCAGAAAAGCGGGGAGCTCCAATGAGCAGTTCTTC. This sequence encodes CASRKAGSSNEQFF. This chain links TRBV27 with TRBJ2-1; 7 bases line up with TRBD2. The germline gives CDR1 MNHEY, CDR2 SMNVEV (reference sequence). This CDR3 spans 14 amino acids. V shed 6 bases and J 6 bases; nucleotides not matched to a gene: 8.

This clone occurred a few times. The V call is TRBV9, the J call TRBJ2-2; a weak D match, TRBD1 (6 bases). The CDR3 has 14 residues. The germline V gene encodes CDR1 SGDLS and CDR2 YYNGEE. V was clipped by 1 base and J by 5 bases, with 9 bases between them. The CDR3 sequence: CASSVLDRTGELFF. Here the CDR3 DNA reads TGTGCCAGCAGCGTACTGGACAGAACCGGGGAGCTGTTTTTT.

The CDR3 nucleotides read TGTGCCTGGAGTAAAAACAGGGGGAAAGAGACCCAGTACTTC. This codes for CAWSKNRGKETQYF. V and J are TRBV30 and TRBJ2-5, with 8 bases matching TRBD1. This CDR3 region has 14 residues. CDR1 and CDR2 (germline): GTSNPN, SVGIG (reference sequence). The trim removed 2 bases at V and 3 bases at J, leaving 5 bases unmatched.